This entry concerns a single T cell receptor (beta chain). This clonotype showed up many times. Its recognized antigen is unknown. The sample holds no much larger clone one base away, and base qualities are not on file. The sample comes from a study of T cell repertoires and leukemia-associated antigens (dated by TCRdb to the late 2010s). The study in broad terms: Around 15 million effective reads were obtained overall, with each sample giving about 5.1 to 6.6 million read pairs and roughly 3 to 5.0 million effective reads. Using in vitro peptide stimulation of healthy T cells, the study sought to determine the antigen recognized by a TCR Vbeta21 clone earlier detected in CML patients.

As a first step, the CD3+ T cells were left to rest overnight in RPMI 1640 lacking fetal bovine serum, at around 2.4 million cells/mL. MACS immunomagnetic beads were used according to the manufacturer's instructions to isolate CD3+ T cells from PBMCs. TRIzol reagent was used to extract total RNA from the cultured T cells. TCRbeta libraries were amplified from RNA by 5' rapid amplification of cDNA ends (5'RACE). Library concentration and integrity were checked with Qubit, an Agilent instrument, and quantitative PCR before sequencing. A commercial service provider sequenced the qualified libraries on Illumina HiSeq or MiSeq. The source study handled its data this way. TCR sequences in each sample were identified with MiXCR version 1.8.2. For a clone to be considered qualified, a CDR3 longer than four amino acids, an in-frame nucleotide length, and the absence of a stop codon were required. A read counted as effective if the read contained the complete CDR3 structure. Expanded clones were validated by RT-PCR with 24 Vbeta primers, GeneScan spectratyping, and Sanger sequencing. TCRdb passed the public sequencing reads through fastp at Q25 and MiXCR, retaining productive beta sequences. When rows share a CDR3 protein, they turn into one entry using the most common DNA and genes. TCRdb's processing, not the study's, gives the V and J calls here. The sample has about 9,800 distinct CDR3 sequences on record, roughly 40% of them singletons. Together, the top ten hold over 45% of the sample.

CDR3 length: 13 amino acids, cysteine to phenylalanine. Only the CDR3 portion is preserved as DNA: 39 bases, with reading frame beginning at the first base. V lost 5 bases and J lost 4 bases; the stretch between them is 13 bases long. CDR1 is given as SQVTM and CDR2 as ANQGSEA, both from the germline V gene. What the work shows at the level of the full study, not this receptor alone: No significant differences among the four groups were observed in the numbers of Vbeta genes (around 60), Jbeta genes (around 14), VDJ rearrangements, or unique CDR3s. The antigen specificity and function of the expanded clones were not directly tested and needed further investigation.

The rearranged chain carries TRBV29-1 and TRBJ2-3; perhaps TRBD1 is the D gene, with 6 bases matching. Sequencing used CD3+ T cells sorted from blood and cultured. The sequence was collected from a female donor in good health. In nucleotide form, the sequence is TGCAGCGTTCCCGAACAGGGCTCAGATACGCAGTATTTT. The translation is CSVPEQGSDTQYF.